The TCR beta chain described here comes from a study of CD8 T cells in Susac syndrome. RNA amounts of 0.5 to 1 ug underwent reverse transcription with random hexamers. TCRdb independently ran MiXCR on the immunoSEQ multiplex PCR reads; one entry per CDR3 protein. The sample includes 75,000 to 100,000 distinct CDR3 sequences, roughly 94% of them seen just once. The CDR3 spans 15 residues. Germline-derived CDR1 and CDR2 are SGHDT and YYEEEE. V shed 4 bases, J shed 5 bases, and the junction held 9 bases outside the gene matches. Sequenced: CD8+ T cells from PBMCs. The TCR comes from a human donor with Susac syndrome. V usage is TRBV5-6 and J usage is TRBJ2-1, with 7 bases that match TRBD1. This chain's CDR3 is CASSGPGTANNEQFF. For the CDR3, the DNA is TGTGCCAGCAGCGGCCCCGGGACAGCGAACAATGAGCAGTTCTTC.